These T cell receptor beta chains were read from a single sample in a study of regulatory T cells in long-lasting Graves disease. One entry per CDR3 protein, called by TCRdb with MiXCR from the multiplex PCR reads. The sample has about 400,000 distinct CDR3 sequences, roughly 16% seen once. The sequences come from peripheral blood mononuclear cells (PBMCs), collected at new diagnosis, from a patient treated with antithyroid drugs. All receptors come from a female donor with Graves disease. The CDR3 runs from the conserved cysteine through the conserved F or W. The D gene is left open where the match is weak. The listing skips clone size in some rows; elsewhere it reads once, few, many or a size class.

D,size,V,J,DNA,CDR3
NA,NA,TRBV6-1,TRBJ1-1,TGTGCCAGCGGGGGGGCTCGTCACTCTGAAGCTTTCTTT,CASGGARHSEAFF
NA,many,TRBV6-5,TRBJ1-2,TGTGCCAGCAGTTTGAACAGGGACGGCTATGGCTACACCTTC,CASSLNRDGYGYTF
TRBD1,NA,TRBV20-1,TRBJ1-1,TGCAGTGCTAGTCTACCACAGGGGGTTACGTCGAGGACTGAAGCTTTCTTT,CSASLPQGVTSRTEAFF
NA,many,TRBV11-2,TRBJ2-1,TGTGCCAGCAGCACCTTATCCCCCGCCTACAATGAGCAGTTCTTC,CASSTLSPAYNEQFF
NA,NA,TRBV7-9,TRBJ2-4,TGTGCCAGCAGCTTAGGACCTGGGATCTCGGACTTC,CASSLGPGISDF
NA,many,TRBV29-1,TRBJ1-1,TGCAGCGTTGTTCCCGCGAACACTGAAGCTTTCTTT,CSVVPANTEAFF
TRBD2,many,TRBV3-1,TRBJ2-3,TGTGCCAGCAGCCTAGCGGGGGGGCCGTTGACAGATACGCAGTATTTT,CASSLAGGPLTDTQYF
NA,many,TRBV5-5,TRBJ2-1,TGTGCCAGCAGCTTGGTAGCGGCCAATGAGCAGTTCTTC,CASSLVAANEQFF
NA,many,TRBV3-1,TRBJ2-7,TGTGCCAGCTACAAGGGGGGACCATACTACGAGCAGTACTTC,CASYKGGPYYEQYF
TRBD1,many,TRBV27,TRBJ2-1,TGTGCCAGCTTGAGTGGGACAGGGGGCTACAATGAGCAGTTCTTC,CASLSGTGGYNEQFF
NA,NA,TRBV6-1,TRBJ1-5,TGTGCCAGCAGGAAATTCGTTTATAGCAATCAGCCCCAGCATTTT,CASRKFVYSNQPQHF
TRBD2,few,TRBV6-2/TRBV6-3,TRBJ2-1,TGTGCCAGCAGTGAAGCGTCTAGCGGACCCAATGAGCAGTTCTTC,CASSEASSGPNEQFF
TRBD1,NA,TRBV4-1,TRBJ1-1,TGCGCCAGCAGCCCCCCTAGGGCAGGGGGCGGAGGGAACACTGAAGCTTTCTTT,CASSPPRAGGGGNTEAFF
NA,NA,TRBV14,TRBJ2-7,TGTGCCAGCAGCCAAGATGGGCACATCGAGCAGTACTTC,CASSQDGHIEQYF
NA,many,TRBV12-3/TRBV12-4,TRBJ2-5,TGTGCCAGCAGTGATTCCGGGGGCCAAGAGACCCAGTACTTC,CASSDSGGQETQYF
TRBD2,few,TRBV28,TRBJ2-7,TGTGCCTGCACGGGGGGGAGTGTGGGCTACGAGCAGTACTTC,CACTGGSVGYEQYF
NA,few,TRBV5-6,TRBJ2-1,TGTGCCAGCAGCTTCGGTGGGGGAAACCCCTACAATGAGCAGTTCTTC,CASSFGGGNPYNEQFF
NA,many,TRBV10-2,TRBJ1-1,TGCGCCAGCAGGGATATACGACGGTCCGGCGGACAGACCATGAACACTGAAGCTTTCTTT,CASRDIRRSGGQTMNTEAFF
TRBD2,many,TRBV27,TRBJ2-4,TGTGCCAGCAGCCCCAAGACTAGCGGGAGGTTATTTAAAAACATTCAGTACTTC,CASSPKTSGRLFKNIQYF
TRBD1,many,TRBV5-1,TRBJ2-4,TGCGCCAGCAGCTTTGGGACAGAAGCCAAAAACATTCAGTACTTC,CASSFGTEAKNIQYF
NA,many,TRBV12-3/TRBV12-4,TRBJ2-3,TGTGCCAGCAGTTTTGACGGAGTGGATACGCAGTATTTT,CASSFDGVDTQYF
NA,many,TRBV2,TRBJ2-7,TGTGCCAGCAACCCAGACACCTCCTACGAGCAGTACTTC,CASNPDTSYEQYF
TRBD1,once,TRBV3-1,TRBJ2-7,TGTGCCAGCAGCCAAGTGACAGGGGCAACCTACGAGCAGTACTTC,CASSQVTGATYEQYF
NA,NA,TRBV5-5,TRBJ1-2,TGTGCCAGCAGCTTGGGCCGAGACGCGTATGGCTACACCTTC,CASSLGRDAYGYTF
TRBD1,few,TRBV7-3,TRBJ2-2,TGTGCCAGCAGCGCGGACAGGGGTACCACCGGGGAGCTGTTTTTT,CASSADRGTTGELFF
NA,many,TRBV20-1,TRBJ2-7,TGCAGTGCCCCCTGGGGATCGGGCTACGAGCAGTACTTC,CSAPWGSGYEQYF
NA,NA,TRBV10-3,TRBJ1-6,TGTGCCATCAGCCGCGACAGAAGCTCCTATAATTCACCCCTCCACTTT,CAISRDRSSYNSPLHF
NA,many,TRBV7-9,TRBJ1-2,TGTGCCAGCACCCCCCCCCGGGCGGCAAACTATGGCTACACCTTC,CASTPPRAANYGYTF
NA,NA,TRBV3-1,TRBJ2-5,TGTGCCAGCAGCCAGCGGCAACAAGAGACCCGGTACTTC,CASSQRQQETRYF
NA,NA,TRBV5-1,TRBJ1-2,TGCGCCAGCAGCTTGGCTTACCCAGGGTCCGACCTCAACTATGGCTACACCTTC,CASSLAYPGSDLNYGYTF
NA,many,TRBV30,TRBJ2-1,TGTGCCTGGATCAAAGCGGCCAATGAGCAGTTCTTC,CAWIKAANEQFF
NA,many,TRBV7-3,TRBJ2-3,TGTGCCAGCAGCTTTAGTGGGGCTAGCACAGATACGCAGTATTTT,CASSFSGASTDTQYF
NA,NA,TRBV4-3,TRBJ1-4,TGCGCCAGCAGCCAAGCTAATAATGAAAAACTGTTTTTT,CASSQANNEKLFF
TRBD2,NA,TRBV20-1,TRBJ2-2,TGCAGTGCTAGAGATTTACTAGCGGGGTGGAACACCGGGGAGCTGTTTTTT,CSARDLLAGWNTGELFF
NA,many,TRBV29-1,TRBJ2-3,TGCAGCGTTGAAGAGGGACATCTAACGGAAGGGGATACGCAGTATTTT,CSVEEGHLTEGDTQYF